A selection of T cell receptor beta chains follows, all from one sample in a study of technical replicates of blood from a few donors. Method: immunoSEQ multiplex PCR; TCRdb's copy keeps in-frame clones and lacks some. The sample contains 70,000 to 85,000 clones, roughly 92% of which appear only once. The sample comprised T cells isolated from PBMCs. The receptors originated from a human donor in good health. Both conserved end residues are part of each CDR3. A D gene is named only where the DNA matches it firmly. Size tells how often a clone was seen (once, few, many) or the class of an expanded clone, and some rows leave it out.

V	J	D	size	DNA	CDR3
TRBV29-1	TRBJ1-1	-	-	TGCAGCGGCTGGACACCGGGGGTCCACACTGAAGCTTTCTTT	CSGWTPGVHTEAFF
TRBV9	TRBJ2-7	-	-	TGTGCCAGCAGCGCCCCACTAGGACGGGAGCAGTACTTC	CASSAPLGREQYF
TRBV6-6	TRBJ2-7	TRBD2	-	TGTGCCAGCAGTTACCAGAGCGGGAGTTCCAGGGCCGAGCAGTACTTC	CASSYQSGSSRAEQYF
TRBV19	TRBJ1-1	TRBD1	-	TGTGCCAGTAGTGGGACAGCGAACACTGAAGCTTTCTTT	CASSGTANTEAFF
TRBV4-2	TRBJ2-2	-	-	TGTGCCAGCAGCCAAGATCGGGGGACCGAGAGCTACACCGGGGAGCTGTTTTTT	CASSQDRGTESYTGELFF
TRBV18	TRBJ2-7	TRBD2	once	TGTGCCAGCTCACCACCGACTAGCGCCTCCTACGAGCAGTACTTC	CASSPPTSASYEQYF
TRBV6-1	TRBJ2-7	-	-	TGTGCCTGCGGGGCCATGGGGAACACCTACGAGCAGTACTTC	CACGAMGNTYEQYF
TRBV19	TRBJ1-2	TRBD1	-	TGTGCCAGTAGTATCCAGACAGGGGGCGCAGGCTATGGCTACACCTTC	CASSIQTGGAGYGYTF
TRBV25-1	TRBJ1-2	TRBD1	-	TGTGCCAGCAGTGCCAAGACAGGGGGAAACTATGGCTACACCTTC	CASSAKTGGNYGYTF
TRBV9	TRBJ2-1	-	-	TGTGCCAGCAGCGTAGAACTAGCAGGGTACAATGAGCAGTTCTTC	CASSVELAGYNEQFF
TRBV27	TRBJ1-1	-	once	TGTGCCAGTAATAGGGAGGAGGGAGGTGAAGCTTTCTTT	CASNREEGGEAFF
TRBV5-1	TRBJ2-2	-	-	TGCGCCAGCAGCTTAACAGGGAACACCGGGGAGCTGTTTTTT	CASSLTGNTGELFF
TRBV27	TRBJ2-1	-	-	TGTGCCAGCAGCCTGTACAGGGACAATGAGCAGTTCTTC	CASSLYRDNEQFF
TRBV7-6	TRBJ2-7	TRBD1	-	TGTGCCAGCAGCTCCGGGACAGCGTTCTACGAGCAGTACTTC	CASSSGTAFYEQYF
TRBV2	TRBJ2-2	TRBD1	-	TGTGCCAGCTTAAAGACAGGGAGCGTCGGGGAGCTGTTTTTT	CASLKTGSVGELFF
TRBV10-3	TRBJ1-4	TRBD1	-	TGTGCCATCAGTGATGGGCAGGGGGCCTCAACTAATGAAAAACTGTTTTTT	CAISDGQGASTNEKLFF
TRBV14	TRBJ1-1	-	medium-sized	TGTGCCAGCAGCCAAACGATGGGGAAGAGCGGACCAACTGAAGCTTTCTTT	CASSQTMGKSGPTEAFF
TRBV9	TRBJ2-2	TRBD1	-	TGTGCCAGCAGCCTAAGCGGGACAGGGACCGGGGAGCTGTTTTTT	CASSLSGTGTGELFF
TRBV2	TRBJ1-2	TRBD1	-	TGTGCCACCTGCCCGGAAGGGGGCGCTTTTCCCGGCTACACCTTC	CATCPEGGAFPGYTF
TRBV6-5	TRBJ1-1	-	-	TGTGCCAGCAGGGTGGCGGGGGCAAACACTGAAGCTTTCTTT	CASRVAGANTEAFF
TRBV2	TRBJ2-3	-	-	TGTGCCAGCAGTGGTGGCAGTTATACGCAGTATTTT	CASSGGSYTQYF
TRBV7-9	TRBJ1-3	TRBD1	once	TGTGCCAGCAGCTTCCCGCCGGGACAGGGCGGATACACCATATATTTT	CASSFPPGQGGYTIYF
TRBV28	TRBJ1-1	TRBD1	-	TGTGCCAGCAGGACAGGGTATATAGCTGAAGCTTTCTTT	CASRTGYIAEAFF
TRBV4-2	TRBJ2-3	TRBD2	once	TGTGCCAGCAGCCAAGAAGTCCGGCTAGCGGGAGCCACAGATACGCAGTATTTT	CASSQEVRLAGATDTQYF
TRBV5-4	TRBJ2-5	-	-	TGTGCCAGCAGCTTGGTTCACTTTCAAGAGACCCAGTACTTC	CASSLVHFQETQYF
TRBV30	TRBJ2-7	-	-	TGTGCCTGGAAATTTGGGAGCTCCTACGAGCAGTACTTC	CAWKFGSSYEQYF
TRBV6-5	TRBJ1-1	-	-	TGTGCCAGCAGTTACAAAGGAGCTGAAGCTTTCTTT	CASSYKGAEAFF
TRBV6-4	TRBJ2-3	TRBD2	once	TGTGCCAGCAGTGATAGCGGGATAGGTGCAGATACGCAGTATTTT	CASSDSGIGADTQYF
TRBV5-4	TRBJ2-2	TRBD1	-	TGTGCCAGCACCCCGACAGGGGTCACCGGGGAGCTGTTTTTT	CASTPTGVTGELFF
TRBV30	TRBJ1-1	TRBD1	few	TGTGCCTGGAGTCGACAGGGAAAGAACACTGAAGCTTTCTTT	CAWSRQGKNTEAFF
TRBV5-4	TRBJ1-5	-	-	TGTGCCAGCAGCTTGGGGGGGGATAGCAATCAGCCCCAGCATTTT	CASSLGGDSNQPQHF
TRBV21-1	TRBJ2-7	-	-	TGTGCCAGGTACTGTCCTATCTCCTACGAGCAGTACTTC	CARYCPISYEQYF
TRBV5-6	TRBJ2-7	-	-	TGTGCCAGCAGCTTGGCGGGGTACTTTACCTACGAGCAGTACTTC	CASSLAGYFTYEQYF
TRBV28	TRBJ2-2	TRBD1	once	TGTGCCAGCAGTTTCTTGGGACAGGGGAAGGGGACCGGGGAGCTGTTTTTT	CASSFLGQGKGTGELFF
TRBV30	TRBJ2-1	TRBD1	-	TGTGCCTGGAGCAAAAAGACAGGGGGTCTTTACAATGAGCAGTTCTTC	CAWSKKTGGLYNEQFF
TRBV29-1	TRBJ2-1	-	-	TGCAGCGTTGGAGGTAGCGGTTGGGCCTTCTACAATGAGCAGTTCTTC	CSVGGSGWAFYNEQFF
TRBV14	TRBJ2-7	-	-	TGTGCCAGCAGCTGGACAGTCTACGAGCAGTACTTC	CASSWTVYEQYF
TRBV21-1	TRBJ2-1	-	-	TGTGCCAGCAGCAAAAGGGCTGGGAGTTCCTCCTACAATGAGCAGTTCTTC	CASSKRAGSSSYNEQFF
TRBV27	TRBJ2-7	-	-	TGTGCCAGCAGTTTATTCTACGGGACAAACTACGAGCAGTACTTC	CASSLFYGTNYEQYF
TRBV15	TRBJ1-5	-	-	TGTGCCACCAGCAGAGGTCGGCAGGGGCTTCAGCCCCAGCATTTT	CATSRGRQGLQPQHF
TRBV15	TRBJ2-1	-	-	TGTGCCACCAGCAGAGATCGGCTAGAAGACAATGAGCAGTTCTTC	CATSRDRLEDNEQFF
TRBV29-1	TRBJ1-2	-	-	TGCAGCGCGAGACAGGCGGACTATGGCTACACCTTC	CSARQADYGYTF
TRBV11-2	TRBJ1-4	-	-	TGTGCCAGCAGCTTATTGGGGGCACGGGAAAAACTGTTTTTT	CASSLLGAREKLFF
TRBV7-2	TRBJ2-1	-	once	TGTGCCAGCAGCTCAGGCTACCACAATGAGCAGTTCTTC	CASSSGYHNEQFF
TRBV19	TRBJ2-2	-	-	TGTGCCAGTAGGGAAACGGGAGTCACCGGGGAGCTGTTTTTT	CASRETGVTGELFF
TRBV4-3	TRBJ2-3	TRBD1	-	TGCGCCAGCAGCCAGACATGGGACAGGGGGCGAGCAGATACGCAGTATTTT	CASSQTWDRGRADTQYF
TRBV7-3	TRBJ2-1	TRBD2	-	TGTGCCAGCAGAAAGGGACTAGCCAGCGATGAGCAGTTCTTC	CASRKGLASDEQFF
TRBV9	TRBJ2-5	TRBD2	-	TGTGCCAGCAGCGTAGTGGTAGCGGGACAAGAGACCCAGTACTTC	CASSVVVAGQETQYF
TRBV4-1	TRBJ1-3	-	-	TGCGCCAGCAGCCAACTACAGGTTTCCTCTGGAAACACCATATATTTT	CASSQLQVSSGNTIYF
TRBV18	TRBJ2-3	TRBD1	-	TGTGCCAGCTCACAAGAGAGCTGGACAGGGATTGCGGCAGATACGCAGTATTTT	CASSQESWTGIAADTQYF
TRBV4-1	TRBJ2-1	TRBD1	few	TGCGCCAGCAGCCAAGGCTTATTGACAGGGGGACGCAATGAGCAGTTCTTC	CASSQGLLTGGRNEQFF
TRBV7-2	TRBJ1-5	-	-	TGTGCCAGCAGCTTAGACTTAAATCAGCCCCAGCATTTT	CASSLDLNQPQHF
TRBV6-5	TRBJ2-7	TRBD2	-	TGTGCCAGCAGTCCCGGGACTAGCGGTTCCTACGAGCAGTACTTC	CASSPGTSGSYEQYF
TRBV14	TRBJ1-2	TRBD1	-	TGTGCCAGCAGCCAAGGCCGGGACAGGGGAAAGATTGGCTATGGCTACACCTTC	CASSQGRDRGKIGYGYTF
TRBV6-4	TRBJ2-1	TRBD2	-	TGTGCCAGCAGCCCACTAGCGGGAGGAGATGAGCAGTTCTTC	CASSPLAGGDEQFF
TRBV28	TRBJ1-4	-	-	TGTGCCAGCAGTCCTGCGATTTATAATGAAAAACTGTTTTTT	CASSPAIYNEKLFF
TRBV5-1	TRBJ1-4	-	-	TGCGCCAGCAGCTCAGACACTGCAACTAATGAAAAACTGTTTTTT	CASSSDTATNEKLFF
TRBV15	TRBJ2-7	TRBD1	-	TGTGCCACCAGCAAAACGGGACAGCCATACGAGCAGTACTTC	CATSKTGQPYEQYF